This TCR beta chain is drawn from a study of control samples from healthy donors and cancer patients. Assay used: immunoSEQ multiplex PCR; TCRdb lists only in-frame clones, some missing. The top ten clones hold around 1.8% of a sample with about 130,000 clones, around 93% of them seen once. Trimming removed 3 bases from V and 3 bases from J, with 17 bases in between. Looked up from germline, CDR1 is MNHEY and CDR2 is SVGAGI. The CDR3 has 16 amino acids. The sequencing sample was made of PBMCs. The TCR originated in a man aged 50 or older with head and neck cancer. The rearrangement joins TRBV6-5 to TRBJ2-5; D unclear. The CDR3 DNA reads as TGTGCCAGCAGTTATGGTCCGAGGACCTTAGAAGAGACCCAGTACTTC. Protein: CASSYGPRTLEETQYF.